A single T cell receptor (beta chain) is shown here with its context. Its target is not known. Trimming shortened V by 4 bases and J by 7 bases, and 8 bases separated the two germline ends. The germline gives CDR1 MGHRA, CDR2 YSYEKL. The CDR3 is 13 residues long. The repertoire was sequenced with immunoSEQ multiplex PCR; TCRdb's copy has only in-frame clones and lacks some. The table has 100,000 to 130,000 clones, approximately 86% seen once. The data originate from a study of graft-versus-host responses after intestinal transplantation. Overall study: For approximately three years after anti-thymocyte globulin induction, all recipients took tacrolimus and steroids.

J is TRBJ1-6 and V is TRBV4-1; D not resolved. Sequencing used unstimulated CD4+ T cells sorted from spleen or lymph node cells, obtained before transplant. This TCR was recovered from a human donor who was the organ donor for an intestinal transplant. CDR3 region: CASSPPVNSPLHF. The DNA of the CDR3 is TGCGCCAGCAGCCCCCCGGTGAATTCACCCCTCCACTTT.